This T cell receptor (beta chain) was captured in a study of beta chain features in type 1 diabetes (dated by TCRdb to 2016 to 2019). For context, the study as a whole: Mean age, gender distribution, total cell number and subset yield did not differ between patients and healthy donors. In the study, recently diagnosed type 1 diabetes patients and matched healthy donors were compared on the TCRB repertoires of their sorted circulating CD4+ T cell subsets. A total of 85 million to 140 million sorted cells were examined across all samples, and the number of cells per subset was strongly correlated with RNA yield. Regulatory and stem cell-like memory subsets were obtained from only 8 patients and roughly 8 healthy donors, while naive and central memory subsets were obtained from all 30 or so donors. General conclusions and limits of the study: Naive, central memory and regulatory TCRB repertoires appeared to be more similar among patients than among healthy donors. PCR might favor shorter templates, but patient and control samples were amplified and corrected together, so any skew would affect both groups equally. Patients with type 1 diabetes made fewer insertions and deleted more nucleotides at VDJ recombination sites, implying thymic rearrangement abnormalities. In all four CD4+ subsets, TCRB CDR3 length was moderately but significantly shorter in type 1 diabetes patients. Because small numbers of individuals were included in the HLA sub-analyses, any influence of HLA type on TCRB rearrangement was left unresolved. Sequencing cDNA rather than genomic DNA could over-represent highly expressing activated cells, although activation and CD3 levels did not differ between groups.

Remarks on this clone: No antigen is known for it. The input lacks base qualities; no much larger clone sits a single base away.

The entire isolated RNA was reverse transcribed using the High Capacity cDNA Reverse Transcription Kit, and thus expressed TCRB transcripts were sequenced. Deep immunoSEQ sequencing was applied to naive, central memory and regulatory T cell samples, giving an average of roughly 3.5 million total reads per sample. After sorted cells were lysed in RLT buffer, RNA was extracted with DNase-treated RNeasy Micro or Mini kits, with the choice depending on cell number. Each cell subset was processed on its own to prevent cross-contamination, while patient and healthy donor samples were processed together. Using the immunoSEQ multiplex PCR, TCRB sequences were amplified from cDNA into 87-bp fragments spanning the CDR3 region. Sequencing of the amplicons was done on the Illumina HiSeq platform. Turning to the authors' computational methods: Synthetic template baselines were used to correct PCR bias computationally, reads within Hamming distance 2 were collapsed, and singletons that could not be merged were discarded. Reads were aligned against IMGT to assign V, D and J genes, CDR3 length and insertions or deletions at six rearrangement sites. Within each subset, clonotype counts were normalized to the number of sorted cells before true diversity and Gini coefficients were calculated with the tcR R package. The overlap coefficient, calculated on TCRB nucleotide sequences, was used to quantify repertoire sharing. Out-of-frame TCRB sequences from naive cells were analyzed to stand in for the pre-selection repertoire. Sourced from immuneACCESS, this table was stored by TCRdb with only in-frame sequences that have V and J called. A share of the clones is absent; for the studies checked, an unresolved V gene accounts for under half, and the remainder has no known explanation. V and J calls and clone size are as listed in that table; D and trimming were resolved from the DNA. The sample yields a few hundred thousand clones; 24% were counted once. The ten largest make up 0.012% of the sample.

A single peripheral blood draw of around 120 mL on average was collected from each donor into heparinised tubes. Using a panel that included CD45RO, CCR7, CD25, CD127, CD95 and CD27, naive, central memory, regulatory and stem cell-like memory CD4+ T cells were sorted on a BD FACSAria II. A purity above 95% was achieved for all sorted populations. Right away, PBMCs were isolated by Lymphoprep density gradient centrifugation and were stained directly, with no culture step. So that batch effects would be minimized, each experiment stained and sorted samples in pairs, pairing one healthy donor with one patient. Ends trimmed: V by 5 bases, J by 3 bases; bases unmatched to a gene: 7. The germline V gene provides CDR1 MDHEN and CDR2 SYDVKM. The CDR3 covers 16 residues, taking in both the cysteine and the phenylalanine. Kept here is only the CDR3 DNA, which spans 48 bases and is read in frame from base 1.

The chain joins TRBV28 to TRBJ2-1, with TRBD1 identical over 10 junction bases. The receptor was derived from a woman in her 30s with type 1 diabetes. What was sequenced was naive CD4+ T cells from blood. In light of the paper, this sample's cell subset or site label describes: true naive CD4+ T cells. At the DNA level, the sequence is TGTGCCAGCAGTCCGCACCGGACAGGGGGCTACAATGAGCAGTTCTTC. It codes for CASSPHRTGGYNEQFF.